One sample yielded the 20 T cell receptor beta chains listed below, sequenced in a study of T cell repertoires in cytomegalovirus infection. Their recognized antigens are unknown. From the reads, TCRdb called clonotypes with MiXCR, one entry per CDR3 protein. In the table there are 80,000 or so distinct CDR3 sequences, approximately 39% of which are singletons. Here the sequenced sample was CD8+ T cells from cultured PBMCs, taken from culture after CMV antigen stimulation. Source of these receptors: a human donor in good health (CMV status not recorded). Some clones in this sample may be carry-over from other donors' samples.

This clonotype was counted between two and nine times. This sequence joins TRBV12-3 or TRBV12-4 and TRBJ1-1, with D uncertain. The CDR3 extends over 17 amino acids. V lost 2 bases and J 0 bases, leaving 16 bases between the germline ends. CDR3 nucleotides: TGTGCCAGCAGTTTATATGCACAGCCTGGACTGAACACTGAAGCTTTCTTT. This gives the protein CASSLYAQPGLNTEAFF.

CDR3: CASSPGPTPGYEQYF. CDR3 coding DNA: TGTGCCAGCAGCCCTGGCCCCACCCCAGGCTACGAGCAGTACTTC. The V call is TRBV7-6, the J call TRBJ2-7; D is unclear. V dropped 5 bases and J dropped 3 bases, with 17 bases sitting between them. CDR1 and CDR2 (germline): SGHVS, FNYEAQ. The CDR3 is made up of 15 amino acids.

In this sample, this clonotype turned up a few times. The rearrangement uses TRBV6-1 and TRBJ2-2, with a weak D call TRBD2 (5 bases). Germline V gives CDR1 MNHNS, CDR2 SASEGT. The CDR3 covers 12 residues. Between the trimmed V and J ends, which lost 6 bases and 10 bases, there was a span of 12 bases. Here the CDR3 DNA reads TGTGCCAGCAGCGGGGTGGGAGCGGAGCTGTTTTTT. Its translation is CASSGVGAELFF.

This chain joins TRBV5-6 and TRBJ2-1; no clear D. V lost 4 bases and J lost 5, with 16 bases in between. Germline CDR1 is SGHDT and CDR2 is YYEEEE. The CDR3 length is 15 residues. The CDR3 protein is CASSPHSITNNEQFF. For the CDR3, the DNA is TGTGCCAGCAGCCCACACTCAATCACGAACAATGAGCAGTTCTTC.

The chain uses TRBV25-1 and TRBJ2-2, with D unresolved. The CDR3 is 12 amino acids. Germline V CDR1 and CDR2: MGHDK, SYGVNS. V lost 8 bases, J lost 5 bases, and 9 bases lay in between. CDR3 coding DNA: TGTGCCAGCTTGACCCCAACCGGGGAGCTGTTTTTT. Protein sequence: CASLTPTGELFF.

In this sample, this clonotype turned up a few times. CDR3 amino acids: CASSLSGGELTDTQYF. The CDR3 DNA follows: TGTGCCAGCAGCCTCAGCGGGGGTGAACTCACAGATACGCAGTATTTT. The chain joins TRBV11-3 to TRBJ2-3, with TRBD2 matching over 8 bases. This CDR3 has 16 residues. CDR1 is SGHNT and CDR2 is YENEEA in the germline V gene. J gave up 2 bases and V 5 bases, and 9 bases lay outside the gene matches.

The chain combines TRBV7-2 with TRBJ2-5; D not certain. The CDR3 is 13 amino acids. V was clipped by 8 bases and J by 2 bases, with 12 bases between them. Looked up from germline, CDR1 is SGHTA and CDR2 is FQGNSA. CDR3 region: CASSNGGQETQYF. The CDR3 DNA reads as TGTGCCAGCTCCAATGGCGGACAAGAGACCCAGTACTTC.

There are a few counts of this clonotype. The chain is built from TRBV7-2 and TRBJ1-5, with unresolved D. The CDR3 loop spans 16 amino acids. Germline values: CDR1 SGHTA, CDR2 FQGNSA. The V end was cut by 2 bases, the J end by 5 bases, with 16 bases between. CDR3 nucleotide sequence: TGTGCCAGCAGCTTACGAGCAGGCTCCAGGTATCAGCCCCAGCATTTT. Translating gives CASSLRAGSRYQPQHF.

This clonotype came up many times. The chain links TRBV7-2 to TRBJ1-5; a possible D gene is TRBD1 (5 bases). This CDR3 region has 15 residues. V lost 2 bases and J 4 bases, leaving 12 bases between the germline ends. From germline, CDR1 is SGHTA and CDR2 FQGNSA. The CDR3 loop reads CASSLSTAMNQPQHF. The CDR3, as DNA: TGTGCCAGCAGCTTATCGACAGCCATGAATCAGCCCCAGCATTTT.

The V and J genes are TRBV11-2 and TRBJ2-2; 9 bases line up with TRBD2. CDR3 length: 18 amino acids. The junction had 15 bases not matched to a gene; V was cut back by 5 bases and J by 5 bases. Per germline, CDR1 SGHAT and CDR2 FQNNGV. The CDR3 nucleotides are TGTGCCAGCAGCCTTCCACTGGTAGCGGGGGTGGGGACCGGGGAGCTGTTTTTT. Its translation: CASSLPLVAGVGTGELFF.

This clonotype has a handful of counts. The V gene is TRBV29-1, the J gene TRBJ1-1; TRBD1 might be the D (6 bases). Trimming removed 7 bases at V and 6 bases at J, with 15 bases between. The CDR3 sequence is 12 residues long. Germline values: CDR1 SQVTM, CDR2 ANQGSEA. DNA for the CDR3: TGCAGCGCTCAGGGGTTGGGCGCTGAAGCTTTCTTT. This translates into CSAQGLGAEAFF.

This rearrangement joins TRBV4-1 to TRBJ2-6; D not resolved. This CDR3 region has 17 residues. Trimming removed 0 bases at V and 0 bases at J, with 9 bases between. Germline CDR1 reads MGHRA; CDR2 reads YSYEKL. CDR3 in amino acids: CASSQDGPGSGANVLTF. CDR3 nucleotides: TGCGCCAGCAGCCAAGATGGCCCGGGCTCTGGGGCCAACGTCCTGACTTTC.

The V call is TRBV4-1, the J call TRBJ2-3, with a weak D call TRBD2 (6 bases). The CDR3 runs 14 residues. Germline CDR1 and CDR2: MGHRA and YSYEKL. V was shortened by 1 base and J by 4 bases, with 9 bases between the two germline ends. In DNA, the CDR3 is TGCGCCAGCAGCCAAGTCGGAGGGTCAGATACGCAGTATTTT. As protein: CASSQVGGSDTQYF.

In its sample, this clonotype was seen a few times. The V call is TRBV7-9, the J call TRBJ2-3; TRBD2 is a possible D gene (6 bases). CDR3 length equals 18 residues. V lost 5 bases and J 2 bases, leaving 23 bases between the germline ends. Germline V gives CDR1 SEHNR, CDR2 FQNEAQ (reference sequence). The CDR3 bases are TGTGCCAGCAGCCCGAGTCTAGGGGACTCCGGGAACACAGATACGCAGTATTTT. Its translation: CASSPSLGDSGNTDTQYF.

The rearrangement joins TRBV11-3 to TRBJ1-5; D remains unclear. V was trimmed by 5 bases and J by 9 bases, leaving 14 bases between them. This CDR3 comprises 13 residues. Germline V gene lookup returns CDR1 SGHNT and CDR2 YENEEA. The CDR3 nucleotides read TGTGCCAGCAGCCGGGGAGGGATGAGGCCCCAGCATTTT. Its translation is CASSRGGMRPQHF.

CDR3 loop: CASSLGPETGSYGYTF. The CDR3 region has the DNA TGTGCCAGCAGCTTAGGGCCCGAGACAGGCTCATATGGCTACACCTTC. The chain uses TRBV7-2 and TRBJ1-2; TRBD1 is a possible D gene (6 bases). Trimming pared 1 base from V and 5 bases from J, leaving 17 bases between. This CDR3 is 16 amino acids long. Per the germline V gene, CDR1 is SGHTA and CDR2 is FQGNSA.

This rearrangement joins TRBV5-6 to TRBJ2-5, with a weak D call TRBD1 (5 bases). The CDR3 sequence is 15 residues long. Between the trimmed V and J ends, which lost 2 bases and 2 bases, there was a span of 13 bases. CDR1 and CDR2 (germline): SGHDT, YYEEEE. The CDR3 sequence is CASSFPTDPQETQYF. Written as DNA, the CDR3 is TGTGCCAGCAGCTTTCCGACAGATCCTCAAGAGACCCAGTACTTC.

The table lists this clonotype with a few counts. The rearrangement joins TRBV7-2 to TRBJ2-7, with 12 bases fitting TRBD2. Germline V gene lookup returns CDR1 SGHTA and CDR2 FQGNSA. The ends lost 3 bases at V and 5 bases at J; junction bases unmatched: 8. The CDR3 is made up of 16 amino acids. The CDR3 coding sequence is TGTGCCAGCAGCTTCCCTAGCGGGGGGGCCGAGCACGAGCAGTACTTC. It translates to CASSFPSGGAEHEQYF.

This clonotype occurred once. CDR3 DNA sequence: TGTGCCAGCAGCCAAAGCCAGGGGGCCGGAAACACCATATATTTT. It is translated as CASSQSQGAGNTIYF. The gene calls are TRBV5-4 and TRBJ1-3; 8 nucleotides match TRBD1. This CDR3 comprises 15 residues. Germline CDR1 SGHNT, CDR2 YYREEE (reference sequence). V lost 4 bases to trimming and J lost 4 bases; unmatched junction nucleotides: 7.

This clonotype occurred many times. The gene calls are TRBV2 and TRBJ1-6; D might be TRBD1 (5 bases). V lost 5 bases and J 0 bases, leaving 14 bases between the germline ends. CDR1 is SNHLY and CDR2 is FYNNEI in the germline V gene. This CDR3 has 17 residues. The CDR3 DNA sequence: TGTGCCAGCAGTAACAGCCAGGGAGTCTCCTATAATTCACCCCTCCACTTT. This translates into CASSNSQGVSYNSPLHF.